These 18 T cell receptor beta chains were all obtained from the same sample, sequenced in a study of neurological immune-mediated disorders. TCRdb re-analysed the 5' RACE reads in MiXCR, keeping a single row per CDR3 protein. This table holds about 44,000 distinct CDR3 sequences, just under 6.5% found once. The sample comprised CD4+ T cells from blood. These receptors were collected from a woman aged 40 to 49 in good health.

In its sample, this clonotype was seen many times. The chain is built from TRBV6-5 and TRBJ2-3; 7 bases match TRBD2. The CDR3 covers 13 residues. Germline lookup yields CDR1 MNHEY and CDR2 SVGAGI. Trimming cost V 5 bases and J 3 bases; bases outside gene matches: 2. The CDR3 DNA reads TGTGCCAGCAGTAAACTAGCGACAGATACGCAGTATTTT. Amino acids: CASSKLATDTQYF.

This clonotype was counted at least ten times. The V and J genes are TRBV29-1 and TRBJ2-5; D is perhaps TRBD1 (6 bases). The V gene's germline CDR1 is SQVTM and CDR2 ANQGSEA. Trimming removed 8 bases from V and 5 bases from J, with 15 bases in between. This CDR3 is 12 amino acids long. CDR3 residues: CSFQQGVETQYF. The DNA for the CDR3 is TGCAGCTTTCAACAGGGTGTTGAGACCCAGTACTTC.

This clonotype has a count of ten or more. CDR3 nucleotides: TGTGCCAGCAAAGGGACGAGTCTTTACACCGGGGAGCTGTTTTTT. Translation: CASKGTSLYTGELFF. The gene calls are TRBV28 and TRBJ2-2, with D perhaps TRBD1 or TRBD2 (5 bases each). V lost 7 bases and J lost 3, with 15 bases in between. CDR1 and CDR2 (germline): MDHEN, SYDVKM. The CDR3 runs to 15 residues.

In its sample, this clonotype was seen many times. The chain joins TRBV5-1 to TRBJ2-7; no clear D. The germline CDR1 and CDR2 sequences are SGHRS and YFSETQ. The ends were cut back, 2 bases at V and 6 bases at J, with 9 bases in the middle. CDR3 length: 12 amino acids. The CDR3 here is CASSFGSLEQYF. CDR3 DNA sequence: TGCGCCAGCAGCTTTGGATCTCTCGAGCAGTACTTC. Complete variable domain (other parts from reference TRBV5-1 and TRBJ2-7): KAGVTQTPRYLIKTRGQQVTLSCSPISGHRSVSWYQQTPGQGLQFLFEYFSETQRNKGNFPGRFSGRQFSNSRSEMNVSTLELGDSALYLCASSFGSLEQYFGPGTRLTVT.

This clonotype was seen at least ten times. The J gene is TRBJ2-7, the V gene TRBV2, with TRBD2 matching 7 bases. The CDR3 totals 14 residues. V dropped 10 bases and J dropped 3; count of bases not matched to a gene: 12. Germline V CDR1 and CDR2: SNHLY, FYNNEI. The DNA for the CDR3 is TGTGCCACCCAGAAAGGCGGGAGCTTCTACGAGCAGTACTTC. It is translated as CATQKGGSFYEQYF.

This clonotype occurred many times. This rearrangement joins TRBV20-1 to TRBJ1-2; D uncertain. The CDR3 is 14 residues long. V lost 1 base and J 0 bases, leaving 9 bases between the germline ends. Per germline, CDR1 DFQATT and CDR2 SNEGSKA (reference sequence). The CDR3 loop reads CSARGGGANYGYTF. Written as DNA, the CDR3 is TGCAGTGCTAGAGGGGGAGGAGCTAACTATGGCTACACCTTC.

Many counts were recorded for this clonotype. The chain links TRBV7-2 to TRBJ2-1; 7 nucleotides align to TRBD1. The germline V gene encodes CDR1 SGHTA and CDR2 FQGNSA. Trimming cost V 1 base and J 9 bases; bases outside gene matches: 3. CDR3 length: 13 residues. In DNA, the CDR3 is TGTGCCAGCAGCTTAGGAGGGGGCACTGAGCAGTTCTTC. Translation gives CASSLGGGTEQFF.

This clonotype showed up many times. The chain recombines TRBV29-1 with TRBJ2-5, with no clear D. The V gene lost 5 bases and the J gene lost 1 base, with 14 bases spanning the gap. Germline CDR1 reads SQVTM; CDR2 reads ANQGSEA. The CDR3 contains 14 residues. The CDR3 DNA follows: TGCAGCGTTTCTCTGCTTGGGGTCCAAGAGACCCAGTACTTC. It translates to CSVSLLGVQETQYF.

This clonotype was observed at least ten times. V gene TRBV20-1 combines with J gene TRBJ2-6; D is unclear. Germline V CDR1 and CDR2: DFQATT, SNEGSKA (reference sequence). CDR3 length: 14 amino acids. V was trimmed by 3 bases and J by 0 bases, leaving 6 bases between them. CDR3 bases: TGCAGTGCTAGGGGCCACTCTGGGGCCAACGTCCTGACTTTC. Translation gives CSARGHSGANVLTF.

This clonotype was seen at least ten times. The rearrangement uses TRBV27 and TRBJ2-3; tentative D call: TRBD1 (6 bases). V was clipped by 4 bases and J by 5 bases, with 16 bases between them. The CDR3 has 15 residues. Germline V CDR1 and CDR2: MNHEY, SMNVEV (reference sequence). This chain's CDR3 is CASSSYTGRGDTQYF. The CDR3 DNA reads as TGTGCCAGCAGTTCCTACACAGGGAGAGGAGATACGCAGTATTTT.

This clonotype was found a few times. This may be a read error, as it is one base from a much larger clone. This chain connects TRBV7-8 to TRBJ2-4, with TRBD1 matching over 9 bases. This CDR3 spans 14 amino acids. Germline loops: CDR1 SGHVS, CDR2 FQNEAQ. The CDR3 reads CTSSLGPGQGFQYF. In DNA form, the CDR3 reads TGTACCAGCAGCTTAGGCCCGGGACAGGGCTTTCAGTACTTC.

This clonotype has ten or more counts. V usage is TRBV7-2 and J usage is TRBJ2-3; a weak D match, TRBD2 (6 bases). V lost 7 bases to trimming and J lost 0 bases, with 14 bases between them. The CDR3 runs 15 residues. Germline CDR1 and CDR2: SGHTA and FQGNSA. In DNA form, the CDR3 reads TGTGCCAGCACCGAGTCCGGGAGTAGCACAGATACGCAGTATTTT. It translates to CASTESGSSTDTQYF.

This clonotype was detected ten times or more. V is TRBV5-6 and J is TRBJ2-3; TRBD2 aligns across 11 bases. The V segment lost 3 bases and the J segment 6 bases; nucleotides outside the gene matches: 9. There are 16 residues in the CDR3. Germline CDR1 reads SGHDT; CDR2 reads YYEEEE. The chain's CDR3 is CASSSTGVAGGDTQYF. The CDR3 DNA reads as TGTGCCAGCAGCTCGACAGGGGTAGCGGGAGGGGATACGCAGTATTTT.

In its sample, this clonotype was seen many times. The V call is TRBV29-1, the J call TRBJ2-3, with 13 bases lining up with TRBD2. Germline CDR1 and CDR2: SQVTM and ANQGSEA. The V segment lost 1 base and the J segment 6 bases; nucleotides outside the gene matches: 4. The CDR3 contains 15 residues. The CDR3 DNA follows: TGCAGCGTTGAAGGGACTAGCGGGAGTTTGGATACGCAGTATTTT. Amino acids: CSVEGTSGSLDTQYF.

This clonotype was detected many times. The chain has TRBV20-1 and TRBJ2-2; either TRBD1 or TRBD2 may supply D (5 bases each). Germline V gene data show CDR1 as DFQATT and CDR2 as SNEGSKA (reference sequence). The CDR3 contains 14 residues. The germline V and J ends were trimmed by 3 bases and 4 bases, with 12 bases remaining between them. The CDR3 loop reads CSARRGAGTGELFF. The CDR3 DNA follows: TGCAGTGCTAGGCGAGGGGCGGGCACCGGGGAGCTGTTTTTT.

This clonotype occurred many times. CDR3 nucleotides: TGCAGTGCCCCGCCCGGGACAGGGTCCAATGAAAAACTGTTTTTT. It yields the protein CSAPPGTGSNEKLFF. The V and J genes are TRBV20-1 and TRBJ1-4, with 9 bases fitting TRBD1. The V gene's germline CDR1 is DFQATT and CDR2 SNEGSKA (reference sequence). This CDR3 contains 15 residues. Losses at the gene ends were 6 bases for V and 5 bases for J; bases not matched to a gene: 10.

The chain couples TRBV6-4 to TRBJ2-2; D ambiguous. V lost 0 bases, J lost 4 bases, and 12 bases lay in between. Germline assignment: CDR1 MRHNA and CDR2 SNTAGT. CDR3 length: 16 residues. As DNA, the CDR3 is TGTGCCAGCAGTGACTCAATTGGCGCACCCACCGGGGAGCTGTTTTTT. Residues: CASSDSIGAPTGELFF.

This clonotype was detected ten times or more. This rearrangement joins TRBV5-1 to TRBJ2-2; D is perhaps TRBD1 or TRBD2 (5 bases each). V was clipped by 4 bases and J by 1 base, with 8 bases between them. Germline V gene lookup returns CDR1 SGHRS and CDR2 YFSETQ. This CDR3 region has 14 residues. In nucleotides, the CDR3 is TGCGCCAGCAGCGGGACGGGGAACACCGGGGAGCTGTTTTTT. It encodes CASSGTGNTGELFF. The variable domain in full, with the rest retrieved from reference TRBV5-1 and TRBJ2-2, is KAGVTQTPRYLIKTRGQQVTLSCSPISGHRSVSWYQQTPGQGLQFLFEYFSETQRNKGNFPGRFSGRQFSNSRSEMNVSTLELGDSALYLCASSGTGNTGELFFGEGSRLTVL.